Sequencing of this T cell receptor beta chain was carried out in a study of T-cell reconstitution after alpha-beta-depleted transplantation in children. The CDR3 is made up of 16 amino acids. Germline V gene data show CDR1 as DFQATT and CDR2 as SNEGSKA (reference sequence). V gave up 6 bases and J gave up 6 bases, with 25 bases separating them. Unique molecular identifiers were incorporated into the prepared TCRbeta library. Each CDR3 protein is one row after TCRdb ran MiXCR on the PCR reads. Found here are around 600,000 distinct CDR3 sequences, 10% to 13% of them singletons; the top ten hold less than 5%.

Sample: PBMCs from the stem cell graft donor, taken from the stem cell graft. V usage is TRBV20-1 and J usage is TRBJ2-3; tentatively, D is TRBD2 (5 bases). This sequence originates from a human donor who donated a stem cell graft to a child with acute myeloid leukemia. In DNA, the CDR3 is TGCAGTGCCCTAAGGGTCAAAGCAGTCGGACTTGATACGCAGTATTTT. Translation gives CSALRVKAVGLDTQYF.